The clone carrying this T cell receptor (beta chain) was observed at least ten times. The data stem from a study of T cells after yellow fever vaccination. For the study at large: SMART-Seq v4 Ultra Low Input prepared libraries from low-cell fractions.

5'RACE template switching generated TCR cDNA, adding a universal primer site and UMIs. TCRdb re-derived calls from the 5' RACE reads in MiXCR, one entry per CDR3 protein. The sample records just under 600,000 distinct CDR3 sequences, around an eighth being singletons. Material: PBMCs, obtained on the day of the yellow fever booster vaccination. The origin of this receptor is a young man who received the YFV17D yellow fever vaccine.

As DNA, the CDR3 is TGTGCCAGCAGTGGGGAGGTACAATACGAGCAGTACTTC. Translating it yields CASSGEVQYEQYF. This rearrangement joins TRBV28 to TRBJ2-7; weak D call: TRBD2 (6 bases). The CDR3 is made up of 13 amino acids. The germline V and J ends were trimmed by 5 bases and 4 bases, with 12 bases remaining between them. Germline V CDR1 and CDR2: MDHEN, SYDVKM.